The sequence of this T cell receptor (beta chain) was determined in a study of cytomegalovirus exposure and HLA in healthy donors. With 60 Vbeta and 13 Jbeta primers, the PCR was carried out. The method was immunoSEQ multiplex PCR; TCRdb's version includes in-frame clones alone and lacks a portion of them. Of roughly 100,000 clones listed, 70% were seen once; the top ten hold approximately 11%. The CDR3 runs 15 residues. Trimming cost V 3 bases and J 9 bases, with 18 bases left between them. CDR1 MGHRA and CDR2 YSYEKL come from the germline V gene. The receptor's source is a man aged 40-55 years in good health and CMV-seropositive. The sample consisted of PBMCs. The rearrangement joins TRBV4-1 to TRBJ2-1, with TRBD1 as a possible D gene (6 bases). CDR3 sequence: CASSQRTEGKGEQFF. CDR3 bases: TGCGCCAGCAGCCAGCGGACAGAGGGAAAAGGTGAGCAGTTCTTC.